This T cell receptor beta chain appears in the sequencing data of a study of blood T cell repertoires in COVID-19. Study summary: Donors in the United States, Italy and Spain gave samples during acute or convalescent COVID-19. T cells, B-cell-depleted T cells, or PBMCs provided the cDNA or gDNA that served as material.

The repertoire was sequenced with immunoSEQ multiplex PCR; TCRdb's copy has only in-frame clones and lacks some. The sample includes 17,000 or so clones, about nine tenths of them seen just once. Germline CDR1 reads LGHNA; CDR2 reads YSLEER. Trimming removed 1 base from V and 3 bases from J; junction bases left unmatched: 5. The CDR3 loop spans 16 amino acids. The rearrangement joins TRBV4-3 to TRBJ1-4, with 7 bases lining up with TRBD1. This TCR was recovered from a human donor in a cohort sampled during active COVID-19. Sequenced input: peripheral blood. CDR3 bases: TGCGCCAGCAGCCAAGGGGGGCAGGGGGCTAATGAAAAACTGTTTTTT. Translation gives CASSQGGQGANEKLFF.